These 29 T cell receptor beta chains were all obtained from the same sample, sequenced in a study of CD8+ T cells in alopecia areata. Following RNA extraction, reverse transcription yielded cDNA that acted as the sequencing template. Data came from immunoSEQ multiplex PCR; TCRdb stores just in-frame clones and leaves some out. The sample lists about 180,000 clones; about 63% were seen once. Material: CD4+ T cells sorted from blood, obtained at week 0. Receptor source: a human donor with alopecia areata.

V and J are TRBV19 and TRBJ2-5; the match to TRBD2 covers 8 bases. Trimming took 4 bases from V and 5 from J; bases not matched to a gene: 12. Germline values: CDR1 LNHDA, CDR2 SQIVND (reference sequence). This CDR3 comprises 16 residues. The DNA for the CDR3 is TGTGCCAGTAGTACCCCACCGACTAGCGTGGTGGAGACCCAGTACTTC. Translation gives CASSTPPTSVVETQYF.

The rearrangement links TRBV29-1 to TRBJ2-1; 8 bases map to TRBD2. V trimming: 3 bases; J trimming: 4 bases; junction bases outside the gene matches: 5. Germline assignment: CDR1 SQVTM and CDR2 ANQGSEA. The CDR3 is made up of 14 amino acids. The CDR3, as DNA: TGCAGCGTTGATGTCCGGGGGGGGTACAATGAGCAGTTCTTC. This sequence encodes CSVDVRGGYNEQFF.

This clone was observed once. This sequence joins TRBV18 and TRBJ2-5; no definite D call. CDR1 and CDR2 from the germline V gene are KGHSH and LQKENI. V lost 4 bases to trimming and J lost 2 bases, with 2 bases between them. This CDR3 is 11 amino acids long. Here the CDR3 reads CASSQQETQYF. Here the CDR3 DNA reads TGTGCCAGCTCACAACAAGAGACCCAGTACTTC.

This clone was observed once. The rearrangement uses TRBV30 and TRBJ2-1, with 8 bases fitting TRBD2. Germline loops: CDR1 GTSNPN, CDR2 SVGIG (reference sequence). The J segment lost 5 bases and the V segment lost 3 bases, leaving 6 bases of the junction unmatched. This CDR3 contains 14 residues. The CDR3 DNA sequence: TGTGCCTGGAGATGGGCGGGGGGCAACAATGAGCAGTTCTTC. It encodes CAWRWAGGNNEQFF.

The V gene is TRBV30, the J gene TRBJ2-2; tentative D call: TRBD1 (6 bases). CDR3 length: 13 amino acids. In germline, CDR1 is GTSNPN, CDR2 SVGIG (reference sequence). Trimming took 8 bases from V and 0 from J, leaving 10 bases between them. The chain's CDR3 is CARGQPNTGELFF. DNA for the CDR3: TGTGCCCGTGGACAGCCGAACACCGGGGAGCTGTTTTTT.

This clone has only a few counts. The chain is built from TRBV7-9 and TRBJ2-7; TRBD1 matches 7 bases. The CDR3 contains 14 residues. Germline CDR1 and CDR2: SEHNR and FQNEAQ (reference sequence). V gave up 5 bases and J gave up 0 bases; unmatched junction bases: 4. The CDR3 sequence is CASSTGTASYEQYF. CDR3 DNA: TGTGCCAGCAGCACCGGGACAGCCTCCTACGAGCAGTACTTC.

This chain uses TRBV5-1 with TRBJ2-1; the D is unclear. The length of the CDR3 is 15 residues. V dropped 7 bases and J dropped 7 bases, with 21 bases sitting between them. Germline V gene lookup returns CDR1 SGHRS and CDR2 YFSETQ. This CDR3 reads CASQFLFGVGNEQFF. DNA for the CDR3: TGCGCCAGCCAGTTTTTGTTTGGGGTCGGGAATGAGCAGTTCTTC.

This chain joins TRBV30 and TRBJ1-1; TRBD1 aligns across 7 bases. The trim removed 1 base at V and 7 bases at J, leaving 9 bases unmatched. This CDR3 has 14 residues. Looked up from germline, CDR1 is GTSNPN and CDR2 is SVGIG (reference sequence). CDR3 loop: CAWSATGNRGEAFF. The CDR3 nucleotides read TGTGCCTGGAGTGCGACAGGGAACAGGGGTGAAGCTTTCTTT.

The chain employs TRBV7-3 and TRBJ2-3; 9 positions match TRBD2. Trimming cost V 5 bases and J 4 bases; bases outside gene matches: 7. This CDR3 comprises 15 residues. Looked up from germline, CDR1 is SGHTA and CDR2 is FQGTGA. The CDR3 nucleotides read TGTGCCAGCAGCCAGATAGCGGGGGTATCAGATACGCAGTATTTT. This gives the protein CASSQIAGVSDTQYF. Using reference TRBV7-3 and TRBJ2-3 for the parts outside the CDR3, the full variable domain is GAGVSQTPSNKVTEKGKYVELRCDPISGHTALYWYRQSLGQGPEFLIYFQGTGAADDSGLPNDRFFAVRPEGSVSTLKIQRTERGDSAVYLCASSQIAGVSDTQYFGPGTRLTVL.

The chain uses TRBV27 and TRBJ2-2; TRBD2 matches at 8 bases. The V gene end was trimmed by 4 bases and the J gene end by 3 bases; junction bases not matched to a gene: 10. The V gene's germline CDR1 is MNHEY and CDR2 SMNVEV (reference sequence). The CDR3 is 17 amino acids. CDR3 bases: TGTGCCAGCAGTTCCCTGGGGGCTAGCGGGTACACCGGGGAGCTGTTTTTT. It translates to CASSSLGASGYTGELFF.

The V call is TRBV29-1, the J call TRBJ2-7; D may correspond to TRBD1 or TRBD2 (5 bases each). CDR1 SQVTM and CDR2 ANQGSEA come from the germline V gene. This CDR3 contains 14 residues. V lost 0 bases, J lost 2 bases, and 11 bases lay in between. The CDR3 spells CSVEDRGTPYEQYF. For the CDR3, the DNA is TGCAGCGTTGAAGATCGAGGGACCCCCTACGAGCAGTACTTC.

The V call is TRBV30, the J call TRBJ1-2; TRBD1 aligns across 7 bases. Germline V gene data show CDR1 as GTSNPN and CDR2 as SVGIG (reference sequence). The junction had 9 bases not matched to a gene; V was cut back by 3 bases and J by 5 bases. The CDR3 totals 14 residues. CDR3 region: CAWRAIGGRYGYTF. CDR3 bases: TGTGCCTGGAGGGCAATAGGGGGCCGGTATGGCTACACCTTC.

The genes are TRBV30 and TRBJ2-2; maybe TRBD2 (5 bases). Germline-derived CDR1 and CDR2 are GTSNPN and SVGIG (reference sequence). Trimming took 2 bases from V and 8 from J, leaving 9 bases between them. This CDR3 spans 12 amino acids. CDR3 region: CAWSRGLGELFF. CDR3 nucleotides: TGTGCCTGGAGTCGAGGGTTGGGGGAGCTGTTTTTT.

This rearrangement joins TRBV29-1 to TRBJ2-7; a possible D gene is TRBD1 (5 bases). CDR1 is SQVTM and CDR2 is ANQGSEA in the germline V gene. Trimming stripped 0 bases from V and 2 bases from J, with 8 bases between. This CDR3 contains 13 residues. CDR3 residues: CSVEDQGTYEQYF. The CDR3 bases are TGCAGCGTTGAAGATCAGGGAACCTACGAGCAGTACTTC.

This chain connects TRBV7-8 to TRBJ1-6; D unclear. The V gene's germline CDR1 is SGHVS and CDR2 FQNEAQ. Between the trimmed V and J ends, which lost 5 bases and 1 base, there was a span of 6 bases. The CDR3 totals 14 residues. CDR3 nucleotide sequence: TGTGCCAGCAGCGACTATTCCTATAATTCACCCCTCCACTTT. As protein: CASSDYSYNSPLHF.

V is TRBV4-2 and J is TRBJ1-1, with D unclear. Germline CDR1 and CDR2: LGHNA and YNFKEQ. The CDR3 loop spans 13 amino acids. The ends were cut back, 1 base at V and 5 bases at J, with 8 bases in the middle. The CDR3 DNA reads as TGTGCCAGCAGCCAAGTTGGACTGACTGAAGCTTTCTTT. Amino acid sequence: CASSQVGLTEAFF.

The sample holds a few counts of this clone. V gene TRBV7-9 combines with J gene TRBJ1-1; possible D gene TRBD1, 6 bases. CDR3 size: 14 residues. Germline values: CDR1 SEHNR, CDR2 FQNEAQ (reference sequence). Trimming removed 5 bases at V and 7 bases at J, with 17 bases between. DNA for the CDR3: TGTGCCAGCAGCCCGGGGCAGGGGAGCGGTGAAGCTTTCTTT. Translated, it gives CASSPGQGSGEAFF. The entire variable domain, with the rest obtained from reference TRBV7-9 and TRBJ1-1, is as follows: DTGVSQNPRHKITKRGQNVTFRCDPISEHNRLYWYRQTLGQGPEFLTYFQNEAQLEKSRLLSDRFSAERPKGSFSTLEIQRTEQGDSAMYLCASSPGQGSGEAFFGQGTRLTVV.

The CDR3 spells CASSQGQQETQYF. CDR3 DNA: TGTGCCAGCAGCCAGGGTCAGCAAGAGACCCAGTACTTC. This rearrangement joins TRBV11-2 to TRBJ2-5; D might be TRBD1 (5 bases). Germline CDR1 is SGHAT and CDR2 is FQNNGV. The CDR3 has 13 amino acids. V gave up 5 bases and J gave up 2 bases, with 9 bases separating them.

The chain links TRBV29-1 to TRBJ1-1, with 7 bases aligning to TRBD1. The CDR3 runs to 12 residues. The V gene's germline CDR1 is SQVTM and CDR2 ANQGSEA. Unmatched junction bases numbered 1, after V lost 5 bases and J lost 1 base. DNA of the CDR3: TGCAGCGTTTGGACAGGGAACACTGAAGCTTTCTTT. Its translation: CSVWTGNTEAFF.

The V gene is TRBV29-1, the J gene TRBJ2-7; possible D gene TRBD2, 5 bases. Germline CDR1 reads SQVTM; CDR2 reads ANQGSEA. The V gene lost 5 bases and the J gene lost 2 bases, with 13 bases spanning the gap. The CDR3 loop spans 13 amino acids. The CDR3 reads CSVSQSGTYEQYF. For the CDR3, the DNA is TGCAGCGTTTCACAGTCGGGGACCTACGAGCAGTACTTC.

J is TRBJ2-7 and V is TRBV29-1, with D possibly called TRBD1 or TRBD2 (5 bases each). The CDR3 is 12 residues long. V was trimmed by 5 bases and J by 6 bases, leaving 14 bases between them. Germline-derived CDR1 and CDR2 are SQVTM and ANQGSEA. For the CDR3, the DNA is TGCAGCGTTACCGGGACCGCGGGCGAGCAGTACTTC. This codes for CSVTGTAGEQYF.

In its sample, this clone was seen a few times. The chain recombines TRBV7-2 with TRBJ2-6; 7 bases align to TRBD1. The ends lost 6 bases at V and 0 bases at J; junction bases unmatched: 11. CDR1 and CDR2 from the germline V gene are SGHTA and FQGNSA. This CDR3 has 18 amino acids. This chain's CDR3 is CASRGPGQRISGANVLTF. The CDR3 DNA is TGTGCCAGCAGGGGACCGGGACAGAGAATCTCTGGGGCCAACGTCCTGACTTTC. The complete variable domain, with remaining parts taken from reference TRBV7-2 and TRBJ2-6, reads GAGVSQSPSNKVTEKGKDVELRCDPISGHTALYWYRQSLGQGLEFLIYFQGNSAPDKSGLPSDRFSAERTGGSVSTLTIQRTQQEDSAVYLCASRGPGQRISGANVLTFGAGSRLTVL.

This clone showed up just a few times. This chain links TRBV6-5 with TRBJ1-2; maybe TRBD1 (6 bases). This CDR3 spans 14 amino acids. Trimming shortened V by 4 bases and J by 7 bases, and 16 bases separated the two germline ends. CDR1 is MNHEY, CDR2 SVGAGI, per germline. In DNA, the CDR3 is TGTGCCAGCAGTTTCAACAGGGAACGAGCTGGCTACACCTTC. Translated: CASSFNRERAGYTF.

V gene TRBV2 combines with J gene TRBJ2-1, with TRBD1 as a possible D gene (6 bases). This CDR3 has 14 residues. CDR1 and CDR2 (germline): SNHLY, FYNNEI. V lost 1 base to trimming and J lost 8 bases, with 12 bases between them. The CDR3 DNA follows: TGTGCCAGCAGTGAAGGGGGACAATGGGATGAGCAGTTCTTC. As protein: CASSEGGQWDEQFF.

J is TRBJ1-1 and V is TRBV29-1, with D possibly matching TRBD1 (6 bases). The germline V gene encodes CDR1 SQVTM and CDR2 ANQGSEA. CDR3 length equals 13 residues. Deletions cut 7 bases from V and 5 bases from J, with 17 bases between. The CDR3 spells CSGGGQGQTEAFF. CDR3 DNA: TGCAGCGGTGGAGGGCAGGGGCAAACTGAAGCTTTCTTT.

The chain joins TRBV14 to TRBJ1-6; D is unresolved. The germline V and J ends were trimmed by 0 bases and 8 bases, with 5 bases remaining between them. Germline V gene lookup returns CDR1 SGHDN and CDR2 FVKESK. The CDR3 loop spans 13 amino acids. In DNA form, the CDR3 reads TGTGCCAGCAGCCAAGAGAGGGATTCACCCCTCCACTTT. This translates into CASSQERDSPLHF.

The chain is built from TRBV20-1 and TRBJ2-7, with D uncertain. The CDR3 consists of 11 residues. The V and J ends lost 5 bases and 1 base respectively, with 6 bases between them. CDR1 is DFQATT, CDR2 SNEGSKA, per germline (reference sequence). The CDR3 region has the DNA TGCAGTGCTGGCCCTTCCTACGAGCAGTACTTC. Its translation: CSAGPSYEQYF.

The chain couples TRBV30 to TRBJ2-2; D not certain. Germline V gene data show CDR1 as GTSNPN and CDR2 as SVGIG (reference sequence). Trimming stripped 5 bases from V and 3 bases from J, with 7 bases between. CDR3 length: 12 amino acids. This CDR3 reads CAWARDTGELFF. CDR3 coding DNA: TGTGCCTGGGCCCGAGACACCGGGGAGCTGTTTTTT. Filled out from reference TRBV30 and TRBJ2-2, the complete variable domain reads SQTIHQWPATLVQPVGSPLSLECTVEGTSNPNLYWYRQAAGRGLQLLFYSVGIGQISSEVPQNLSASRPQDRQFILSSKKLLLSDSGFYLCAWARDTGELFFGEGSRLTVL.

This chain joins TRBV7-2 and TRBJ1-2; D ambiguous. V was clipped by 5 bases and J by 7 bases, with 14 bases between them. The CDR3 is 13 amino acids. Germline assignment: CDR1 SGHTA and CDR2 FQGNSA. The CDR3 bases are TGTGCCAGCAGCCTTATTCCCGAGGGTGGCTACACCTTC. Residues: CASSLIPEGGYTF.